This TCR beta chain was recovered during a study of beta chain features in type 1 diabetes. At the level of the study: Researchers looked at fewer than 110 million sorted cells across all samples.

The sequenced template was cDNA made from the entire isolated RNA. Repertoires were generated with immunoSEQ multiplex PCR, while TCRdb's copy carries only in-frame clones and drops some. The sample shows hundreds of thousands of clones, around 13% of them seen only once. This clone has more than one count but fewer than ten. CDR3 size: 12 residues. Germline V gives CDR1 MNHNS, CDR2 SASEGT. V lost 7 bases and J lost 1, with 7 bases in between. The chain is built from TRBV6-1 and TRBJ1-1; D gene ambiguous. The sequencing input was naive CD4+ T cells from blood. The sequence derives from a young man in good health. The CDR3, as DNA: TGTGCCAGCATTCGGGAGAACACTGAAGCTTTCTTT. This sequence encodes CASIRENTEAFF.